This T cell receptor beta chain is drawn from a study of blood T cell repertoires in COVID-19. CDR3 length equals 13 residues. The ends were cut back, 3 bases at V and 6 bases at J, with 9 bases in the middle. The germline CDR1 and CDR2 sequences are MDHEN and SYDVKM. Produced via immunoSEQ multiplex PCR; TCRdb's table is partial and in-frame only. The sample carries more than 40,000 clones, about 81% recorded once. The clonotype comes from a man aged 45-65 years with active COVID-19. The chain links TRBV28 to TRBJ1-5; no definite D call. The sequencing input was peripheral blood. CDR3 sequence: CASSFPGAQPQHF. The DNA for the CDR3 is TGTGCCAGCAGTTTCCCAGGTGCTCAGCCCCAGCATTTT.